These 20 T cell receptor beta chains were all obtained from the same sample, sequenced in a study of blood T cell repertoires in COVID-19. Libraries were prepared by immunoSEQ multiplex PCR; TCRdb keeps only in-frame clonotypes and omits some of them. The data hold about 210,000 clones, with almost 90% observed a single time. Sequences were obtained from peripheral blood. The receptors come from a man aged 18 to 30 with active or convalescent COVID-19.

The rearrangement uses TRBV9 and TRBJ2-3; possibly TRBD2 for D (5 bases). Germline CDR1 reads SGDLS; CDR2 reads YYNGEE. Trimming removed 5 bases from V and 4 bases from J, with 11 bases in between. This CDR3 spans 13 amino acids. The CDR3 sequence is CASSQLLADTQYF. In DNA, the CDR3 is TGTGCCAGCAGTCAACTACTAGCAGATACGCAGTATTTT.

This sequence joins TRBV5-6 and TRBJ1-2; D ambiguous. Between the trimmed V and J ends, which lost 2 bases and 4 bases, there was a span of 9 bases. The CDR3 has 13 residues. The germline CDR1 and CDR2 sequences are SGHDT and YYEEEE. This CDR3 reads CASSFGGGYGYTF. CDR3 nucleotides: TGTGCCAGCAGCTTCGGAGGTGGCTATGGCTACACCTTC.

V is TRBV19 and J is TRBJ1-5, with 7 bases fitting TRBD1. Germline CDR1 reads LNHDA; CDR2 reads SQIVND (reference sequence). The CDR3 length is 15 residues. The V segment lost 5 bases and the J segment 6 bases; nucleotides outside the gene matches: 10. The DNA for the CDR3 is TGTGCCAGTAGTGACAGGGAAGGAGTCGGTCAGCCCCAGCATTTT. This encodes CASSDREGVGQPQHF.

J is TRBJ2-6 and V is TRBV7-2; TRBD2 is a possible D gene (5 bases). Trimming took 5 bases from V and 1 from J, leaving 9 bases between them. The CDR3 has 15 amino acids. Germline V gene lookup returns CDR1 SGHTA and CDR2 FQGNSA. In nucleotides, the CDR3 is TGTGCCAGCAGCACCGGCGGGTCTGGGGCCAACGTCCTGACTTTC. Protein sequence: CASSTGGSGANVLTF.

The rearrangement links TRBV25-1 to TRBJ2-7; no definite D call. The V gene lost 4 bases and the J gene lost 3 bases, with 7 bases spanning the gap. The germline V gene encodes CDR1 MGHDK and CDR2 SYGVNS. The CDR3 sequence is 12 residues long. Here the CDR3 reads CASSGGSYEQYF. CDR3 DNA sequence: TGTGCCAGCAGTGGAGGCAGCTACGAGCAGTACTTC.

The gene calls are TRBV7-2 and TRBJ1-5, with 8 nucleotides matching TRBD1. The CDR3 loop spans 17 amino acids. Looked up from germline, CDR1 is SGHTA and CDR2 is FQGNSA. V was pared by 5 bases and J by 2 bases, with 11 bases of the junction left unmatched. The CDR3 bases are TGTGCCAGCAGCCGGGGGGCAGGGGGCTTTGGCAATCAGCCCCAGCATTTT. Its protein product is CASSRGAGGFGNQPQHF.

The V call is TRBV12-5, the J call TRBJ1-5, with D possibly matching TRBD1 (6 bases). Trimming pared 6 bases from V and 8 bases from J, leaving 20 bases between. The CDR3 extends over 15 amino acids. Germline loops: CDR1 LGHNT, CDR2 FRNRAP. Written as DNA, the CDR3 is TGTGCTAGTGGCCGTAGGGGGGGATCAGGTGAGCCCCAGCATTTT. Translated: CASGRRGGSGEPQHF.

This chain connects TRBV9 to TRBJ2-3; 7 bases match TRBD1. The CDR3 has 14 residues. V lost 4 bases and J lost 2; bases outside the gene matches: 4. Germline V CDR1 and CDR2: SGDLS, YYNGEE. CDR3 in amino acids: CASSSGTATDTQYF. The CDR3 DNA reads TGTGCCAGCAGCTCCGGGACAGCCACAGATACGCAGTATTTT.

This clone was observed a handful of times. The rearrangement joins TRBV4-2 to TRBJ2-3, with 10 positions matching TRBD1. This CDR3 spans 16 amino acids. The trim removed 0 bases at V and 4 bases at J, leaving 4 bases unmatched. Germline V gene data show CDR1 as LGHNA and CDR2 as YNFKEQ. Written as DNA, the CDR3 is TGTGCCAGCAGCCAAGATCCCGGACAGGGGGCAGATACGCAGTATTTT. Protein: CASSQDPGQGADTQYF.

The chain combines TRBV3-1 (or the pseudogene TRBV3-2) with TRBJ2-7, with D perhaps TRBD2 (6 bases). Germline loops: CDR1 LGHDT, CDR2 YNNKEL (reference sequence). Trimming removed 0 bases at V and 3 bases at J, with 15 bases between. This CDR3 contains 16 residues. The CDR3 DNA reads as TGTGCCAGCAGCCAAGATCCTCGGGAGTCGTTCTACGAGCAGTACTTC. Its translation: CASSQDPRESFYEQYF.

V is TRBV29-1 and J is TRBJ2-5; maybe TRBD1 (5 bases). Trimming left V 7 bases short and J 5 bases short, with 8 bases between. The CDR3 has 10 residues. Germline-derived CDR1 and CDR2 are SQVTM and ANQGSEA. CDR3 residues: CSGGYETQYF. The CDR3 DNA sequence: TGCAGCGGGGGCTATGAGACCCAGTACTTC. The full variable domain, completed using reference TRBV29-1 and TRBJ2-5, is SAVISQKPSRDICQRGTSLTIQCQVDSQVTMMFWYRQQPGQSLTLIATANQGSEATYESGFVIDKFPISRPNLTFSTLTVSNMSPEDSSIYLCSGGYETQYFGPGTRLLVL.

The chain couples TRBV6-1 to TRBJ1-6; possible D gene TRBD1, 6 bases. Trimming stripped 2 bases from V and 10 bases from J, with 12 bases between. The CDR3 runs to 14 residues. Germline V gene lookup returns CDR1 MNHNS and CDR2 SASEGT. The CDR3 coding sequence is TGTGCCAGCAGTGAACGGGGGGCAGGGTCACCCCTCCACTTT. Residues: CASSERGAGSPLHF.

The chain recombines TRBV7-9 with TRBJ1-4; a possible D gene is TRBD1 (5 bases). Between the trimmed V and J ends, which lost 5 bases and 4 bases, there was a span of 17 bases. The CDR3 covers 16 residues. The germline V gene encodes CDR1 SEHNR and CDR2 FQNEAQ (reference sequence). The CDR3 sequence is CASSPADGRVNEKLFF. The DNA for the CDR3 is TGTGCCAGCAGCCCCGCCGATGGCAGGGTTAATGAAAAACTGTTTTTT.

The gene calls are TRBV18 and TRBJ2-3, with TRBD1 matching 8 bases. Trimming took 2 bases from V and 6 from J; bases not matched to a gene: 1. CDR1 and CDR2 from the germline V gene are KGHSH and LQKENI. The CDR3 length is 13 residues. CDR3 residues: CASSPRTGDTQYF. In nucleotides, the CDR3 is TGTGCCAGCTCACCAAGGACAGGGGATACGCAGTATTTT.

The V call is TRBV2, the J call TRBJ1-5; D unclear. V lost 4 bases and J 6 bases, leaving 13 bases between the germline ends. The CDR3 consists of 14 residues. Germline-derived CDR1 and CDR2 are SNHLY and FYNNEI. CDR3 sequence (DNA): TGTGCCAGCAGTGGGGTGGAGTCGTCTCAGCCCCAGCATTTT. It encodes CASSGVESSQPQHF.

The rearrangement uses TRBV6-5 and TRBJ1-1, with D maybe TRBD1 (6 bases). This CDR3 is 15 amino acids long. Germline V lookup: CDR1 MNHEY, CDR2 SVGAGI. V was clipped by 7 bases and J by 0 bases, with 15 bases between them. The chain's CDR3 is CASNPGTLLNTEAFF. The CDR3 coding sequence is TGTGCCAGCAACCCCGGGACACTATTGAACACTGAAGCTTTCTTT.

The chain uses TRBV9 and TRBJ1-2; D is undetermined. The CDR3 is 13 residues long. Between the trimmed V and J ends, which lost 0 bases and 5 bases, there was a span of 8 bases. The germline V gene has CDR1 SGDLS and CDR2 YYNGEE. The CDR3 spells CASSVDPGYGYTF. The DNA of the CDR3 is TGTGCCAGCAGCGTAGATCCGGGGTATGGCTACACCTTC.

The chain has TRBV9 and TRBJ1-6; D remains unclear. V lost 1 base, J lost 8 bases, and 13 bases lay in between. CDR3 size: 15 residues. Germline CDR1 reads SGDLS; CDR2 reads YYNGEE. The CDR3 sequence is CASSVSGREYSPLHF. The CDR3 DNA reads as TGTGCCAGCAGCGTATCAGGCCGGGAGTATTCACCCCTCCACTTT. The full variable domain, rest sourced from reference TRBV9 and TRBJ1-6, is DSGVTQTPKHLITATGQRVTLRCSPRSGDLSVYWYQQSLDQGLQFLIQYYNGEERAKGNILERFSAQQFPDLHSELNLSSLELGDSALYFCASSVSGREYSPLHFGNGTRLTVT.

In this sample, this clone turned up once. The V and J genes are TRBV5-8 and TRBJ2-3; 8 bases fit TRBD2. The CDR3 totals 15 residues. Germline CDR1 and CDR2: SGHTS and YDEGEE. J gave up 3 bases and V 1 base, and 4 bases lay outside the gene matches. CDR3 sequence: CASSLSGSRTDTQYF. The CDR3 nucleotides are TGTGCCAGCAGCTTGAGCGGGAGTCGTACAGATACGCAGTATTTT. The variable domain in full, with the rest retrieved from reference TRBV5-8 and TRBJ2-3, is EAGVTQSPTHLIKTRGQQATLRCSPISGHTSVYWYQQALGLGLQFLLWYDEGEERNRGNFPPRFSGRQFPNYSSELNVNALELEDSALYLCASSLSGSRTDTQYFGPGTRLTVL.

The chain has TRBV4-2 and TRBJ2-3; D remains unclear. The V gene lost 1 base and the J gene lost 0 bases, with 8 bases spanning the gap. Germline assignment: CDR1 LGHNA and CDR2 YNFKEQ. The CDR3 is made up of 15 amino acids. The chain's CDR3 is CASSQVVASTDTQYF. As DNA, the CDR3 is TGTGCCAGCAGCCAAGTAGTTGCTAGCACAGATACGCAGTATTTT.